A single sample is the source of the 28 T cell receptor beta chains below, sequenced in a study of T cell responses to AZD1222 COVID-19 vaccine. Assay used: immunoSEQ multiplex PCR; TCRdb lists only in-frame clones, some missing. The data show 95,000 to 100,000 clones, about 81% seen once. Specimen: peripheral blood, collected 28 days after the second AZD1222 dose. The receptors shown here come from an adult who received the AZD1222 COVID-19 vaccine.

The table lists this clone with a few counts. The chain is built from TRBV6-4 and TRBJ2-1, with 13 bases aligning to TRBD2. After removal of 8 bases from V and 9 bases from J, the junction contained 7 bases not matched to a gene. Per germline, CDR1 MRHNA and CDR2 SNTAGT. This CDR3 comprises 14 residues. The CDR3, as DNA: TGTGCCAGCGGGCCGGGACTAGCGGGAAGTGAGCAGTTCTTC. It encodes CASGPGLAGSEQFF.

The chain combines TRBV18 with TRBJ1-1, with 7 nucleotides matching TRBD1. The V segment lost 5 bases and the J segment 1 base; nucleotides outside the gene matches: 1. CDR3 length equals 13 residues. Germline lookup yields CDR1 KGHSH and CDR2 LQKENI. This CDR3 is CASSRGPNTEAFF. CDR3 coding DNA: TGTGCCAGCTCAAGGGGGCCGAACACTGAAGCTTTCTTT.

This clone was counted a few times. The V gene is TRBV5-1, the J gene TRBJ1-1, with TRBD1 matching over 9 bases. CDR1 and CDR2 from the germline V gene are SGHRS and YFSETQ. V gave up 4 bases and J gave up 5 bases; unmatched junction bases: 6. The CDR3 has 14 residues. In DNA form, the CDR3 reads TGCGCCAGCAGCCGGGGACAGGGAAGAACTGAAGCTTTCTTT. It encodes CASSRGQGRTEAFF.

This clone came up once. The V and J genes are TRBV9 and TRBJ1-5, with D possibly matching TRBD1 (6 bases). V lost 6 bases and J lost 0, with 13 bases in between. Germline assignment: CDR1 SGDLS and CDR2 YYNGEE. This CDR3 contains 15 residues. The CDR3 nucleotides are TGTGCCAGCACCCTTAGGGGGGATAGCAATCAGCCCCAGCATTTT. Its protein product is CASTLRGDSNQPQHF.

The chain combines TRBV10-3 with TRBJ1-2, with unresolved D. The ends were cut back, 2 bases at V and 9 bases at J, with 13 bases in the middle. The germline gives CDR1 ENHRY, CDR2 SYGVKD. CDR3 length: 13 amino acids. The CDR3 here is CAISENISERYTF. CDR3 sequence (DNA): TGTGCCATCAGTGAGAATATATCTGAGCGCTACACCTTC.

The CDR3, as DNA: TGCGCCAGCAGCTTGACCCTCCAAACCTACGGGACACGTAGGGCCTACGAGCAGTACTTC. Its translation is CASSLTLQTYGTRRAYEQYF. The chain uses TRBV5-1 and TRBJ2-7; D may be TRBD1 (6 bases). There are 20 residues in the CDR3. V shed 1 base and J shed 2 bases, with 28 bases lying between them. The germline CDR1 and CDR2 sequences are SGHRS and YFSETQ.

This clone was observed a single time. The genes are TRBV14 and TRBJ2-1; possibly TRBD1 for D (6 bases). The CDR3 has 11 residues. Trimming shortened V by 8 bases and J by 7 bases, and 9 bases separated the two germline ends. Germline V CDR1 and CDR2: SGHDN, FVKESK. The CDR3 DNA reads as TGTGCCAGCCCAGGGGAAAATGAGCAGTTCTTC. Its translation: CASPGENEQFF. The full variable domain, rest sourced from reference TRBV14 and TRBJ2-1, is EAGVTQFPSHSVIEKGQTVTLRCDPISGHDNLYWYRRVMGKEIKFLLHFVKESKQDESGMPNNRFLAERTGGTYSTLKVQPAELEDSGVYFCASPGENEQFFGPGTRLTVL.

The chain uses TRBV11-3 and TRBJ1-6; the D is unclear. The CDR3 is 14 amino acids. The germline V and J ends were trimmed by 0 bases and 11 bases, with 11 bases remaining between them. Germline CDR1 reads SGHNT; CDR2 reads YENEEA. CDR3 residues: CASSLDRRSAPLHF. The CDR3 DNA reads as TGTGCCAGCAGCTTAGATAGGAGGTCTGCACCCCTCCACTTT.

V is TRBV19 and J is TRBJ2-2; D is ambiguous. This CDR3 is built from 13 residues. Germline CDR1 LNHDA, CDR2 SQIVND (reference sequence). V was pared by 8 bases and J by 1 base, with 8 bases between. In nucleotides, the CDR3 is TGTGCCAGTCGACGTCAGAACACCGGGGAGCTGTTTTTT. Encoded protein: CASRRQNTGELFF.

The chain combines TRBV6-6 with TRBJ2-5; 9 bases map to TRBD2. The CDR3 extends over 17 amino acids. Germline assignment: CDR1 MNHNY and CDR2 SVGAGI (reference sequence). The V and J ends lost 5 bases and 5 bases, in that order; junction bases with no gene match: 15. This chain's CDR3 is CASSQRLWTSEKETQYF. CDR3 DNA: TGTGCCAGCAGTCAAAGGCTTTGGACTAGCGAAAAGGAGACCCAGTACTTC.

The CDR3, as DNA: TGTGCCAGCAGAATGGGTAATACAGATACGCAGTATTTT. Translated: CASRMGNTDTQYF. The rearrangement joins TRBV12-1 to TRBJ2-3. TRBV12-1 is classified as a pseudogene. The CDR3 sequence is 13 residues long.

The rearrangement links TRBV9 to TRBJ2-2; 12 nucleotides match TRBD2. The CDR3 runs to 17 residues. V lost 0 bases, J lost 7 bases, and 7 bases stayed unmatched. Germline V gene lookup returns CDR1 SGDLS and CDR2 YYNGEE. The CDR3 DNA follows: TGTGCCAGCAGCGTAGCTACTAGGACTAGCGGGGTCGGGGAGCTGTTTTTT. Encoded protein: CASSVATRTSGVGELFF.

This chain connects TRBV5-1 to TRBJ2-2, with 9 positions matching TRBD1. Germline V lookup: CDR1 SGHRS, CDR2 YFSETQ. The CDR3 contains 15 residues. Trimming removed 3 bases from V and 2 bases from J; junction bases left unmatched: 2. CDR3 in DNA: TGCGCCAGCAGCTGGGGACAGGGCAACACCGGGGAGCTGTTTTTT. Protein sequence: CASSWGQGNTGELFF.

The rearrangement links TRBV29-1 to TRBJ2-2; perhaps TRBD1 as D (6 bases). Trimming took 6 bases from V and 6 from J, leaving 14 bases between them. The CDR3 contains 13 residues. Germline values: CDR1 SQVTM, CDR2 ANQGSEA. CDR3 amino acids: CSVQQGRAGELFF. CDR3 sequence (DNA): TGCAGCGTCCAACAGGGTAGGGCCGGGGAGCTGTTTTTT.

The V call is TRBV6-5, the J call TRBJ2-3; 12 bases line up with TRBD2. The CDR3 extends over 16 amino acids. The V gene end was trimmed by 4 bases and the J gene end by 3 bases; junction bases not matched to a gene: 5. The V gene's germline CDR1 is MNHEY and CDR2 SVGAGI. The CDR3 reads CASSSRLAGDTDTQYF. Written as DNA, the CDR3 is TGTGCCAGCAGTTCCCGACTAGCGGGAGATACAGATACGCAGTATTTT.

The CDR3 loop is CASSLSIEQFF. In nucleotides, the CDR3 is TGTGCCAGCAGTTTATCGATTGAGCAGTTCTTC. This rearrangement joins TRBV12-3 or TRBV12-4 to TRBJ2-1; D not certain. The CDR3 extends over 11 amino acids. Between the trimmed V and J ends, which lost 2 bases and 9 bases, there was a span of 5 bases.

In its sample, this clone was seen a few times. The genes are TRBV24-1 and TRBJ2-1, with D perhaps matching TRBD2 (6 bases). Germline loops: CDR1 KGHDR, CDR2 SFDVKD. The V and J ends lost 3 bases and 7 bases respectively, with 9 bases between them. The CDR3 has 13 residues. The CDR3 nucleotides read TGTGCCACCAGTGATGGCGGGGTGAATGAGCAGTTCTTC. Translating gives CATSDGGVNEQFF.

This chain connects TRBV18 to TRBJ1-2; D gene uncertain. Germline assignment: CDR1 KGHSH and CDR2 LQKENI. The CDR3 runs to 15 residues. V dropped 4 bases and J dropped 7 bases, with 19 bases sitting between them. CDR3: CASSLTSGHWGGYTF. The CDR3 bases are TGTGCCAGCTCACTTACGTCGGGCCACTGGGGTGGCTACACCTTC.

The chain's CDR3 is CASSQKRDSRYF. CDR3 DNA: TGTGCCAGCAGCCAGAAACGGGACTCCCGGTACTTC. This chain connects TRBV3-1 (or the pseudogene TRBV3-2) to TRBJ2-5; TRBD2 might be the D (6 bases). CDR3 size: 12 residues. The germline gives CDR1 LGHDT, CDR2 YNNKEL (reference sequence). Trimming removed 3 bases at V and 13 bases at J, with 15 bases between.

The chain carries TRBV11-3 and TRBJ2-3; 8 nucleotides agree with TRBD1. CDR1 is SGHNT and CDR2 is YENEEA in the germline V gene. The CDR3 extends over 18 amino acids. The V segment lost 1 base and the J segment 4 bases; nucleotides outside the gene matches: 13. For the CDR3, the DNA is TGTGCCAGCAGCTTAGTTCCCCGCGGACAGGGCGGTGCAGATACGCAGTATTTT. This encodes CASSLVPRGQGGADTQYF.

This clone was recorded only once. The chain uses TRBV10-3 and TRBJ2-7, with D possibly TRBD2 on 7 matching bases. Trimming shortened V by 2 bases and J by 4 bases, and 15 bases separated the two germline ends. The CDR3 contains 15 residues. CDR1 and CDR2 (germline): ENHRY, SYGVKD. The CDR3 sequence: CAISEGGAPLYEQYF. In DNA form, the CDR3 reads TGTGCCATCAGTGAGGGGGGGGCACCCCTTTACGAGCAGTACTTC.

CDR3 in DNA: TGTGCCAGCGACTCCGGGACAGTTAACTATGGCTACACCTTC. It codes for CASDSGTVNYGYTF. The chain uses TRBV6-5 and TRBJ1-2; 7 bases map to TRBD1. The CDR3 covers 14 residues. The J segment lost 1 base and the V segment lost 8 bases, leaving 7 bases of the junction unmatched. The V gene's germline CDR1 is MNHEY and CDR2 SVGAGI.

The J gene is TRBJ1-1, the V gene TRBV7-2, with no clear D. Trimming shortened V by 0 bases and J by 4 bases, and 12 bases separated the two germline ends. CDR3 length equals 15 residues. Germline V gene lookup returns CDR1 SGHTA and CDR2 FQGNSA. For the CDR3, the DNA is TGTGCCAGCAGCTTAGCGCGTGCTGCCGGCACTGAAGCTTTCTTT. Translated, it gives CASSLARAAGTEAFF.

This sequence joins TRBV9 and TRBJ2-3; D assignment may be TRBD1 or TRBD2 (5 bases each). V was trimmed by 3 bases and J by 0 bases, leaving 14 bases between them. This CDR3 comprises 16 residues. Germline V gene lookup returns CDR1 SGDLS and CDR2 YYNGEE. CDR3 sequence: CASSAGRGGSTDTQYF. DNA for the CDR3: TGTGCCAGCAGCGCGGGCCGGGGCGGTAGCACAGATACGCAGTATTTT.

The rearrangement uses TRBV27 and TRBJ1-4; 7 nucleotides line up with TRBD1. In germline, CDR1 is MNHEY, CDR2 SMNVEV (reference sequence). The CDR3 covers 16 residues. V shed 6 bases, J shed 0 bases, and the junction held 7 bases outside the gene matches. CDR3 amino acids: CASRPLGTATNEKLFF. In DNA, the CDR3 is TGTGCCAGCAGGCCCCTGGGGACAGCAACTAATGAAAAACTGTTTTTT.

This clone has more than one count but fewer than ten. This sequence joins TRBV27 and TRBJ1-1, with D unresolved. From germline, CDR1 is MNHEY and CDR2 SMNVEV (reference sequence). Trimming removed 5 bases from V and 1 base from J, with 14 bases in between. The CDR3 is 15 amino acids. The CDR3 protein is CASSQRGARNTEAFF. Here the CDR3 DNA reads TGTGCCAGCAGTCAACGGGGAGCGAGGAACACTGAAGCTTTCTTT.

V usage is TRBV6-1 and J usage is TRBJ2-7, with D perhaps assigned TRBD1 or TRBD2 (5 bases each). CDR3 length: 14 residues. CDR1 and CDR2 (germline): MNHNS, SASEGT. The ends were cut back, 1 base at V and 2 bases at J, with 9 bases in the middle. CDR3 loop: CASSEGGSTYEQYF. DNA for the CDR3: TGTGCCAGCAGTGAAGGGGGGAGTACCTACGAGCAGTACTTC.

J is TRBJ1-2 and V is TRBV6-2 or TRBV6-3; TRBD1 might be the D (5 bases). From germline, CDR1 is MNHEY and CDR2 SVGEGT. Trimming took 2 bases from V and 2 from J, leaving 12 bases between them. The length of the CDR3 is 15 residues. The DNA of the CDR3 is TGTGCCAGCAGTTACCGGGACCCTGCGAACTATGGCTACACCTTC. Translation: CASSYRDPANYGYTF.